This is a list of T cell receptor beta chains from one sample in a study of Ad26.COV2.S vaccination and SARS-CoV-2 variants. Assay: immunoSEQ multiplex PCR; the TCRdb copy retains only in-frame clones and omits some. The sample contains fewer than 500,000 clones, around nine tenths of which appear only once. The specimen comprised peripheral blood, sampled in a trial of Ad26.COV2.S vaccine versus placebo. The receptors were gathered from a person between 18 and 60 years old who received the Ad26.COV2.S COVID-19 vaccine or a placebo. CDR3s include the opening cysteine and the closing phenylalanine or tryptophan. A D gene is named only where the DNA matches it firmly. Expanded clones are given a class, and other clones once, few, many or no size at all.

>TRBJ1-5|-|-|TRBV18
TGTGCCAGCTCACCACAAGGCAGCAATCAGCCCCAGCATTTT
CASSPQGSNQPQHF
>TRBJ2-2|-|-|TRBV12-3/TRBV12-4
TGTGCCAGCAGCCCGGGAGAAGAGCTGTTTTTT
CASSPGEELFF
>TRBJ2-3|-|TRBD2|TRBV6-1
TGTGCCAGCAGTGAAGTTGGGGGGGTCCCCCCCGGTACGCAGTATTTT
CASSEVGGVPPGTQYF
>TRBJ1-5|-|TRBD1|TRBV30
TGTGCCTGGAGTGGGACAGGGAATAGCAATCAGCCCCAGCATTTT
CAWSGTGNSNQPQHF
>TRBJ1-4|once|-|TRBV6-2/TRBV6-3
TGTGCCAGCAGTTACTCTGTGGGCGTCCAAGAAAAACTGTTTTTT
CASSYSVGVQEKLFF
>TRBJ2-5|-|TRBD1|TRBV3-1/TRBV3-2
TGTGCCAGCAGCCTCCCGGACAGGCAAGAGACCCAGTACTTC
CASSLPDRQETQYF
>TRBJ1-1|-|-|TRBV5-1
TGCGCCAGCAGCTTGAAAGGAGTGGTGGCCACTGAAGCTTTCTTT
CASSLKGVVATEAFF
>TRBJ1-2|-|-|TRBV30
TGTGCCTGGAGTGTTTTGGGGGGTGGCGGCTACACCTTC
CAWSVLGGGGYTF
>TRBJ1-1|-|-|TRBV7-8
TGTGCCAGCAGCTTAGCGGAGAACACTGAAGCTTTCTTT
CASSLAENTEAFF
>TRBJ2-5|-|-|TRBV5-5
TGTGCCAGCACGACACCGTACCAAGAGACCCAGTACTTC
CASTTPYQETQYF
>TRBJ2-3|once|-|TRBV28
TGTGCCAGCAGTCCTACCCTCAGGGATTACACAGATACGCAGTATTTT
CASSPTLRDYTDTQYF
>TRBJ1-2|-|TRBD1|TRBV5-4
TGTGCCAGCAGCCGGGACAGTAGCTATGGCTACACCTTC
CASSRDSSYGYTF
>TRBJ1-6|-|-|TRBV5-4
TGTGCCAGCAGCTTGGCCTTGGACGCCAATTCACCCCTCCACTTT
CASSLALDANSPLHF
>TRBJ2-1|-|-|TRBV15
TGTGCCACCAGCCCCCGGGGGCGACTAGTCCCCCATGAGCAGTTCTTC
CATSPRGRLVPHEQFF
>TRBJ2-5|-|TRBD2|TRBV11-2
TGTGCCAGCAGCTTTACTAGCGGGAGGAGGGAAGAGACCCAGTACTTC
CASSFTSGRREETQYF
>TRBJ2-1|-|-|TRBV20-1
TGCAGTGCTAGGCCCAACAATGAGCAGTTCTTC
CSARPNNEQFF
>TRBJ1-2|-|-|TRBV12-3/TRBV12-4
TGTGCCAGCAGTTTCCGGGGAGGCGATGGCTACACCTTC
CASSFRGGDGYTF
>TRBJ2-7|-|-|TRBV30
TGTGCCTGGAGTACGGGCTCCTACGAGCAGTACTTC
CAWSTGSYEQYF
>TRBJ1-2|-|-|TRBV10-2
TGCGCCAGCAGTGGAACAGTCAACTATGGCTACACCTTC
CASSGTVNYGYTF
>TRBJ2-7|once|-|TRBV4-3
TGCGCCAGCAGCCAAGAACGCATGTCCTACGAGCAGTACTTC
CASSQERMSYEQYF
>TRBJ2-7|-|-|TRBV10-1
TGCGCCAGCAGACCGTCAGGATCCTACGAGCAGTACTTC
CASRPSGSYEQYF
>TRBJ2-3|-|-|TRBV15
TGTGCCACCAGCAGAGACGGGACCGTAAGAGGGGACAATACGCAGTATTTT
CATSRDGTVRGDNTQYF
>TRBJ2-7|-|-|TRBV29-1
TGCAGCGCCCAGCGGAAGAACTCCTACGAGCAGTACTTC
CSAQRKNSYEQYF
>TRBJ1-1|-|TRBD1|TRBV12-3/TRBV12-4
TGTGCCAGCAATCCTCAGGGGGGGGTTGAAGCTTTCTTT
CASNPQGGVEAFF
>TRBJ2-7|few|-|TRBV7-9
TGTGCCAGCAGCTTTCAGGGGAACTACGAGCAGTACTTC
CASSFQGNYEQYF
>TRBJ2-7|-|-|TRBV6-2/TRBV6-3
TGTGCCAGCAGTTACTCGTCAGGGAATCTATACGAGCAGTACTTC
CASSYSSGNLYEQYF
>TRBJ2-7|-|TRBD2|TRBV4-1
TGCGCCAGCAGCCCTCAGGAGCGGGAGGGCCCAGACGAGCAGTACTTC
CASSPQEREGPDEQYF
>TRBJ1-2|-|-|TRBV19
TGTGCCAGTAGTATAGATCGGGGGGACTGGTATGGCTACACCTTC
CASSIDRGDWYGYTF
>TRBJ1-6|-|-|TRBV28
TGTGCCAGCAGTACGACAGACCCGAGCTCCTATAATTCACCCCTCCACTTT
CASSTTDPSSYNSPLHF
>TRBJ2-7|-|TRBD2|TRBV19
TGTGCCAGTAGTATAGGAAATAGCGGGAGCGACGAGCAGTACTTC
CASSIGNSGSDEQYF
>TRBJ2-7|-|-|TRBV6-5
TGTGCCAGCAGCGCACCGGCGGGGGAGCAGTACTTC
CASSAPAGEQYF
>TRBJ2-3|-|-|TRBV7-7
TGTGCCAGCAGCCCAGGAAGCACAGATACGCAGTATTTT
CASSPGSTDTQYF
>TRBJ1-2|-|-|TRBV7-9
TGTGCCAGCAGTTTAGGTACAGGGATCTATGGCTACACCTTC
CASSLGTGIYGYTF
>TRBJ2-1|-|-|TRBV24-1
TGTGCCACCAGTGATCCAATGGACTACTCCTACAATGAGCAGTTCTTC
CATSDPMDYSYNEQFF
>TRBJ1-6|-|-|TRBV7-9
TGTGCCAGCAGGTCTAAGACCCAGTTGGATTCACCCCTCCACTTT
CASRSKTQLDSPLHF
>TRBJ2-1|-|-|TRBV7-2
TGTGCCAGCAGCTTAGCTATGACCTACAATGAGCAGTTCTTC
CASSLAMTYNEQFF
>TRBJ1-6|few|TRBD1|TRBV30
TGTGCCTGGAGCCTGGGACAGGGAGGTAATTCACCCCTCCACTTT
CAWSLGQGGNSPLHF
>TRBJ2-2|-|-|TRBV5-1
TGCGCCAGCAGCTTGGCTAAAACAGGACGCGCTACCGGGGAGCTGTTTTTT
CASSLAKTGRATGELFF
>TRBJ2-7|-|-|TRBV12-5
TGTGCTAGTGGTCTAGGACAGCACGAGCAGTACTTC
CASGLGQHEQYF
>TRBJ2-3|-|-|TRBV9
TGTGCCAGCAGCGTAGGTACGGGGATTAGCACAGATACGCAGTATTTT
CASSVGTGISTDTQYF
>TRBJ2-3|-|TRBD2|TRBV5-1
TGCGCCAGCAGCTTGGGGCGGGAGCGAGATACGCAGTATTTT
CASSLGRERDTQYF
>TRBJ1-2|-|TRBD1|TRBV7-9
TGTGCCAGCAGGACAGGGGGCAACTATGGCTACACCTTC
CASRTGGNYGYTF
>TRBJ2-7|-|-|TRBV7-8
TGTGCCAGCAGCTTGCTATACGAGCAGTACTTC
CASSLLYEQYF
>TRBJ2-3|-|TRBD2|TRBV5-6
TGTGCCAGCAGCTTGGCCCCCCCGCGAGCGGGAGTTCAAGATACGCAGTATTTT
CASSLAPPRAGVQDTQYF
>TRBJ2-1|-|-|TRBV5-1
TGCGCCAGCAGCTGGGGATTTAGGAGCTCCTACAATGAGCAGTTCTTC
CASSWGFRSSYNEQFF
>TRBJ2-7|-|-|TRBV7-6
TGTGCCAGCAGCTTAGAGGAAGGGATGGGGTACGAGCAGTACTTC
CASSLEEGMGYEQYF
>TRBJ2-1|-|-|TRBV30
TGTGCCTGGTCCGCAGGGCTAAACAATGAGCAGTTCTTC
CAWSAGLNNEQFF
>TRBJ2-5|-|-|TRBV4-3
TGCGCCAGCAGCCAAGATGCTGGCGGGGAGACCCAGTACTTC
CASSQDAGGETQYF
>TRBJ2-7|once|TRBD1|TRBV3-1/TRBV3-2
TGTGCCAGCAGCCAAGCGGGACAGAGCTCCTACGAGCAGTACTTC
CASSQAGQSSYEQYF
>TRBJ2-5|-|-|TRBV11-2
TGTGCCAGCAGCTTAGTAGGGTACCAAGAGACCCAGTACTTC
CASSLVGYQETQYF
>TRBJ2-3|-|-|TRBV3-1/TRBV3-2
TGTGCCAGCAGCCAAGTAGCGGCTGAGGGAGATACGCAGTATTTT
CASSQVAAEGDTQYF
>TRBJ2-5|-|-|TRBV6-5
TGTGCCAGCAGTTACGGGGGGCCAGGAGAGACCCAGTACTTC
CASSYGGPGETQYF
>TRBJ1-1|-|TRBD1|TRBV10-3
TGTGCCATCAGGGAGGGGGCCGAGAACACTGAAGCTTTCTTT
CAIREGAENTEAFF
>TRBJ2-2|-|-|TRBV5-1
TGCGCCAGCAGTTTGGGCCCAGGGTTTACTGGGGAGCTGTTTTTT
CASSLGPGFTGELFF
>TRBJ2-7|-|-|TRBV6-5
TGTGCCAGCGCTGACGGTGGGCCCTACGAGCAGTACTTC
CASADGGPYEQYF
>TRBJ2-3|-|TRBD2|TRBV24-1
TGTGCCACCAGTGACCGTGGGACTAGCAGGGCAGATACGCAGTATTTT
CATSDRGTSRADTQYF
>TRBJ2-7|-|TRBD1|TRBV9
TGTGCCAGCAGCCCGGTAGACAGGGGCTTTGTCGAGCAGTACTTC
CASSPVDRGFVEQYF